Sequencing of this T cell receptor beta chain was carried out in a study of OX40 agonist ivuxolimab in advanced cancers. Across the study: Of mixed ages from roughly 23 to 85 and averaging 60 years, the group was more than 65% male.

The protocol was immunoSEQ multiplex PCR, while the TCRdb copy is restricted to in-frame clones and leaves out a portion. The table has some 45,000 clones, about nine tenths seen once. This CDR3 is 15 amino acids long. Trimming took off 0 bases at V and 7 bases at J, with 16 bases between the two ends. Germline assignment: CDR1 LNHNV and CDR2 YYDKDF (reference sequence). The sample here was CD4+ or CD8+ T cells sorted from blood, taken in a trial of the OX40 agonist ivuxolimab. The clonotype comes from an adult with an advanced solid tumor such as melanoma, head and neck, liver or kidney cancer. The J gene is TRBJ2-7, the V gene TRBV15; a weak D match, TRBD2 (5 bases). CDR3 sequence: CATSRDIGEGREQYF. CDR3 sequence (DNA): TGTGCCACCAGCAGAGATATCGGCGAGGGTCGGGAGCAGTACTTC.